This T cell receptor beta chain was observed in a study of regulatory T cells in long-lasting Graves disease. Building of the TCR beta libraries involved iRepertoire HTBI primers and Arm-PCR of CDR3 regions. TCRdb called the multiplex PCR reads again in MiXCR, with one record for every CDR3 protein. The data hold 400,000 or so distinct CDR3 sequences, with around 21% observed a single time. Study results and limitations: Favored usage of TRBV28, TRBJ1-2 and TRBJ2-5 was recorded in persistent disease.

As to time point: persistent/refractory GD, antithyroid drugs over 5 years with positive TRAb. The TCR library was prepared using RNA isolated from PBMCs. This clonotype was observed a handful of times. The antigen is not known. CDR1 is DFQATT and CDR2 is SNEGSKA in the germline V gene (reference sequence). The length of the CDR3 is 13 residues. V lost 8 bases to trimming and J lost 0 bases; unmatched junction nucleotides: 5. This clonotype was obtained from a female donor with Graves disease. Here the sequenced sample was peripheral blood mononuclear cells (PBMCs), taken when the disease was refractory, from a patient treated with antithyroid drugs. The chain employs TRBV20-1 and TRBJ2-7; 9 bases agree with TRBD2. CDR3 loop: CSSSGRNSYEQYF. The CDR3 coding sequence is TGCAGTTCGAGCGGGAGGAACTCCTACGAGCAGTACTTC.